This T cell receptor (beta chain) was captured by sequencing in a study of type 1 regulatory T cells. Overall study: This in vitro CD4 product, T-allo10, is enriched for Tr1 cells and alloantigen-specific. Study findings and constraints: Type 1 regulatory T cells had a more restricted TCR repertoire than non-type 1 regulatory T cells.

TCRdb recomputed calls from the reads with MiXCR, one row per CDR3 protein. The sample lists under 85,000 distinct CDR3 sequences, roughly half occurring once. This clonotype was seen once. Its specificity is unknown. CDR3 length: 16 residues. The J segment lost 7 bases and the V segment lost 3 bases, leaving 9 bases of the junction unmatched. Per the germline V gene, CDR1 is SGHDT and CDR2 is YYEEEE. The chain joins TRBV5-6 to TRBJ2-7, with 14 bases that match TRBD2. Sequencing was performed on cultured non-Tr1 T cells, either the whole culture or a sorted T cell fraction (not recorded which). This clonotype originated in a human donor in good health. The CDR3, as DNA: TGTGCCAGCAGCTCGAGGACTAGCGGGGGGACGCGAGAGCAGTACTTC. As protein: CASSSRTSGGTREQYF.